Below, 9 T cell receptor beta chains from the same sample are listed, as sequenced in a study of neurological immune-mediated disorders. Each CDR3 protein gets one entry after TCRdb re-called the 5' RACE reads with MiXCR. The table lists 70,000 to 95,000 distinct CDR3 sequences, 13% of them singletons. The time point denotes: longitudinal time-point 2. Source material: PBMCs. These receptors all come from a female donor with HTLV-1-associated myelopathy (HAM/TSP).

The rearrangement uses TRBV29-1 and TRBJ2-7; 10 bases line up with TRBD2. Germline CDR1 and CDR2: SQVTM and ANQGSEA. This CDR3 has 13 residues. V was pared by 8 bases and J by 2 bases, with 6 bases of the junction left unmatched. CDR3 nucleotides: TGCAGCTCCTCTAGCGGGGGTCCCTACGAGCAGTACTTC. Translating gives CSSSSGGPYEQYF.

By its share, this clonotype is medium-sized. This chain links TRBV9 with TRBJ1-2, with 10 bases identical to TRBD1. The trim removed 0 bases at V and 2 bases at J, leaving 7 bases unmatched. The CDR3 has 17 amino acids. Germline V gene lookup returns CDR1 SGDLS and CDR2 YYNGEE. DNA for the CDR3: TGTGCCAGCAGCGTAGATTGGGGGGACAGGGGAAACTATGGCTACACCTTC. Residues: CASSVDWGDRGNYGYTF.

The table lists this clonotype with many counts. This rearrangement joins TRBV12-3 or TRBV12-4 to TRBJ2-2, with D hard to call. V shed 3 bases and J shed 5 bases, with 7 bases lying between them. This CDR3 is 13 amino acids long. The CDR3 spells CASSFRQTGELFF. As DNA, the CDR3 is TGTGCCAGCAGTTTCCGGCAAACCGGGGAGCTGTTTTTT.

This clonotype appeared many times. V gene TRBV5-5 combines with J gene TRBJ2-5, with D possibly TRBD1 on 5 matching bases. Germline CDR1 and CDR2: SGHKS and YYEKEE (reference sequence). The germline V and J ends were trimmed by 1 base and 5 bases, with 9 bases remaining between them. The CDR3 has 13 residues. The CDR3 DNA is TGTGCCAGCAGCTTGCGACAGATGGAGACCCAGTACTTC. It is translated as CASSLRQMETQYF.

This clonotype was seen repeatedly, ten times or more. The chain couples TRBV3-1 to TRBJ1-2, with 8 bases lining up with TRBD1. The CDR3 runs 14 residues. J gave up 7 bases and V 0 bases, and 4 bases lay outside the gene matches. Germline CDR1 reads LGHDT; CDR2 reads YNNKEL (reference sequence). In DNA form, the CDR3 reads TGTGCCAGCAGCCAAGATTACAGGGGGGGTGGCTACACCTTC. Protein: CASSQDYRGGGYTF.

Many counts were recorded for this clonotype. The chain carries TRBV7-2 and TRBJ2-3, with TRBD2 matching 8 bases. CDR1 and CDR2 from the germline V gene are SGHTA and FQGNSA. Losses at the gene ends were 0 bases for V and 3 bases for J; bases not matched to a gene: 5. The CDR3 sequence is 16 residues long. CDR3 sequence reads: CASSLAIGGGTDTQYF. For the CDR3, the DNA is TGTGCCAGCAGCTTAGCTATCGGCGGGGGGACAGATACGCAGTATTTT.

A remark on this clonotype: A much larger clone is a single base away; this may be a read error. This chain joins TRBV6-1 and TRBJ2-7; the match to TRBD1 covers 7 bases. CDR1 and CDR2 (germline): MNHNS, SASEGT. The CDR3 has 14 residues. The CDR3, as DNA: TGTGCCAGCGGTGATTCGGGACAGTCACACGAGCAGTACTTC. Amino acid sequence: CASGDSGQSHEQYF.

The genes are TRBV2 and TRBJ2-7; D possibly matches TRBD1 or TRBD2 (5 bases each). This CDR3 is built from 12 residues. The V gene lost 7 bases and the J gene lost 6 bases, with 13 bases spanning the gap. The germline CDR1 and CDR2 sequences are SNHLY and FYNNEI. The chain's CDR3 is CASTPGTVEQYF. The CDR3 DNA is TGTGCCAGCACTCCAGGGACGGTCGAGCAGTACTTC.

In its sample, this clonotype was seen many times. J is TRBJ2-4 and V is TRBV15; either TRBD1 or TRBD2 may supply D (7 bases each). Germline loops: CDR1 LNHNV, CDR2 YYDKDF (reference sequence). Trimming shortened V by 5 bases and J by 7 bases, and 24 bases separated the two germline ends. The length of the CDR3 is 17 residues. In DNA form, the CDR3 reads TGTGCCACCAGCGCTAGCGGCAGGGGGACCGGCAAGAACATTCAGTACTTC. This translates into CATSASGRGTGKNIQYF. The variable domain in full, with the rest retrieved from reference TRBV15 and TRBJ2-4, is DAMVIQNPRYQVTQFGKPVTLSCSQTLNHNVMYWYQQKSSQAPKLLFHYYDKDFNNEADTPDNFQSRRPNTSFCFLDIRSPGLGDTAMYLCATSASGRGTGKNIQYFGAGTRLSVL.